Shown below are 32 T cell receptor beta chains from a single sample sequenced in a study of cytomegalovirus exposure and HLA in healthy donors. The protocol was immunoSEQ multiplex PCR, while the TCRdb copy is restricted to in-frame clones and leaves out a portion. The sample has around 130,000 clones; 85% to 90% are singletons. Source material: PBMCs. Source of these receptors: a woman between 25 and 40 years old in good health and CMV-seronegative.

The rearrangement links TRBV5-1 to TRBJ2-7; the match to TRBD2 covers 11 bases. Germline assignment: CDR1 SGHRS and CDR2 YFSETQ. This CDR3 region has 14 residues. V shed 6 bases and J 2 bases; nucleotides not matched to a gene: 4. The DNA for the CDR3 is TGCGCCAGCACCAGTAGCGGGGGGGCCTACGAGCAGTACTTC. The encoded protein is CASTSSGGAYEQYF.

The chain uses TRBV2 and TRBJ2-5; 13 nucleotides agree with TRBD2. The CDR3 loop spans 15 amino acids. V lost 7 bases, J lost 0 bases, and 2 bases stayed unmatched. Germline V gene sequence: CDR1 SNHLY, CDR2 FYNNEI. The CDR3 nucleotides read TGTGCCAGCATACTAGCGGGGGGGTACCAAGAGACCCAGTACTTC. This translates into CASILAGGYQETQYF.

This clone was observed a handful of times. The V gene is TRBV2, the J gene TRBJ1-6; D remains ambiguous. From germline, CDR1 is SNHLY and CDR2 FYNNEI. The CDR3 runs to 14 residues. V gave up 6 bases and J gave up 10 bases, with 16 bases separating them. The CDR3 nucleotides are TGTGCCAGCAGAGCCCTAGATGTACCCTCACCCCTCCACTTT. It is translated as CASRALDVPSPLHF.

This clone was seen only a few times. V usage is TRBV15 and J usage is TRBJ1-6, with 8 positions matching TRBD1. The CDR3 loop spans 16 amino acids. The germline V gene encodes CDR1 LNHNV and CDR2 YYDKDF (reference sequence). V lost 1 base and J lost 10; bases outside the gene matches: 9. CDR3 sequence (DNA): TGTGCCACCAGCAGAGGGAGGACAGGGTATCAATCACCCCTCCACTTT. As protein: CATSRGRTGYQSPLHF.

The V and J genes are TRBV27 and TRBJ2-7, with 7 bases aligning to TRBD1. The CDR3 contains 14 residues. Germline trimming cut 6 bases from V and 3 bases from J; bases unmatched to any gene: 8. In germline, CDR1 is MNHEY, CDR2 SMNVEV (reference sequence). As DNA, the CDR3 is TGTGCCAGCAGAACCCCGGGACAGCTCTACGAGCAGTACTTC. Its protein product is CASRTPGQLYEQYF.

In this sample, this clone turned up a few times. V is TRBV11-1 and J is TRBJ2-3; 11 nucleotides agree with TRBD2. The CDR3 has 16 amino acids. CDR1 and CDR2 from the germline V gene are SGHAT and FQDESV (reference sequence). V trimming: 5 bases; J trimming: 2 bases; junction bases outside the gene matches: 6. The CDR3, as DNA: TGTGCCAGCAGCCTACTTAGCGGGGGGGCCACAGATACGCAGTATTTT. As protein: CASSLLSGGATDTQYF.

V usage is TRBV11-3 and J usage is TRBJ2-5; the D gene is possibly TRBD1 (5 bases). The CDR3 spans 14 residues. Trimming took off 5 bases at V and 2 bases at J, with 12 bases between the two ends. CDR1 and CDR2 from the germline V gene are SGHNT and YENEEA. The DNA of the CDR3 is TGTGCCAGCAGCCGTCGGCAGGGACAAGAGACCCAGTACTTC. It yields the protein CASSRRQGQETQYF.

Details on this clone: Its ends do not fully match the called genes, so a read error is possible. This chain uses TRBV6-5 with TRBJ2-5; TRBD1 aligns across 7 bases. This CDR3 has 13 residues. Germline V gene lookup returns CDR1 MNHEY and CDR2 SVGAGI. CDR3 region: CASGTALQQTQYF. CDR3 DNA sequence: TGTGCCAGCGGGACAGCACTCCAACAGACCCAGTACTTC.

V is TRBV5-1 and J is TRBJ1-1; D might be TRBD1 (5 bases). Trimming took off 0 bases at V and 5 bases at J, with 14 bases between the two ends. This CDR3 is built from 15 residues. CDR1 and CDR2 from the germline V gene are SGHRS and YFSETQ. The CDR3 DNA is TGCGCCAGCAGCTTGGACGGCCCAGCAGGGACTGAAGCTTTCTTT. The encoded protein is CASSLDGPAGTEAFF.

CDR3 region: CASSKRWTSGGRAFF. DNA of the CDR3: TGTGCCAGCAGCAAAAGGTGGACTAGCGGGGGGCGGGCGTTCTTC. V and J are TRBV21-1 and TRBJ2-1; the table's D call, TRBD2, was not checked against the DNA. TRBV21-1 is a known pseudogene. This CDR3 contains 15 residues.

This chain joins TRBV7-3 and TRBJ1-1, with D hard to call. Trimming removed 2 bases from V and 3 bases from J, with 7 bases in between. Germline V CDR1 and CDR2: SGHTA, FQGTGA. CDR3 length: 13 amino acids. The CDR3 region has the DNA TGTGCCAGCAGCTTAGATTCGGACACTGAAGCTTTCTTT. Translation gives CASSLDSDTEAFF.

The chain recombines TRBV11-2 with TRBJ2-5; possibly TRBD1 for D (6 bases). This CDR3 is 16 amino acids long. V was clipped by 5 bases and J by 4 bases, with 20 bases between them. Germline V lookup: CDR1 SGHAT, CDR2 FQNNGV. The CDR3 coding sequence is TGTGCCAGCAGCCCCGCGATGGGCAGGGGTAGAGAGACCCAGTACTTC. This gives the protein CASSPAMGRGRETQYF. Variable domain in full (rest from reference TRBV11-2 and TRBJ2-5): EAGVAQSPRYKIIEKRQSVAFWCNPISGHATLYWYQQILGQGPKLLIQFQNNGVVDDSQLPKDRFSAERLKGVDSTLKIQPAKLEDSAVYLCASSPAMGRGRETQYFGPGTRLLVL.

The rearrangement joins TRBV25-1 to TRBJ2-2; the D gene is possibly TRBD1 (6 bases). V dropped 4 bases and J dropped 4 bases, with 16 bases sitting between them. The CDR3 consists of 16 residues. The germline CDR1 and CDR2 sequences are MGHDK and SYGVNS. The DNA for the CDR3 is TGTGCCAGCAGTGGCATAGGGCAGGGGCCCACCGGGGAGCTGTTTTTT. Its translation is CASSGIGQGPTGELFF.

This clone was observed once. CDR3: CASSTSGGSNEQFF. The CDR3 DNA reads TGTGCCAGCAGTACTAGCGGGGGGTCCAATGAGCAGTTCTTC. The rearrangement uses TRBV6-5 and TRBJ2-1; 12 nucleotides match TRBD2. Trimming cost V 5 bases and J 6 bases; bases outside gene matches: 2. Germline CDR1 reads MNHEY; CDR2 reads SVGAGI. The CDR3 sequence is 14 residues long.

This clone came up once. The chain employs TRBV10-3 and TRBJ2-7, with TRBD1 matching 12 bases. This CDR3 has 16 amino acids. Looked up from germline, CDR1 is ENHRY and CDR2 is SYGVKD. V gave up 6 bases and J gave up 1 base; unmatched junction bases: 7. CDR3 DNA sequence: TGTGCCATCAGCGCCGGGACAGGGGGCCAGTCCTACGAGCAGTACTTC. Its translation is CAISAGTGGQSYEQYF.

The gene calls are TRBV7-2 and TRBJ2-7; TRBD2 is a possible D gene (5 bases). CDR3 length equals 12 residues. Trimming shortened V by 5 bases and J by 5 bases, and 10 bases separated the two germline ends. Germline V gene data show CDR1 as SGHTA and CDR2 as FQGNSA. CDR3 in DNA: TGTGCCAGCAGCAGACTACGAGACGAGCAGTACTTC. Translation gives CASSRLRDEQYF.

This chain joins TRBV7-2 and TRBJ2-3; TRBD2 matches at 7 bases. Germline-derived CDR1 and CDR2 are SGHTA and FQGNSA. J gave up 1 base and V 1 base, and 8 bases lay outside the gene matches. CDR3 length: 17 residues. CDR3 DNA: TGTGCCAGCAGCTTAGTAGCTAGCGGCCCCCGCACAGATACGCAGTATTTT. Protein: CASSLVASGPRTDTQYF.

CDR3 sequence (DNA): TGTGCCAGCAGCGTAGTAGGGGAAGGCACAGATACGCAGTATTTT. Its protein is CASSVVGEGTDTQYF. This chain uses TRBV9 with TRBJ2-3, with TRBD1 as a possible D gene (5 bases). Germline CDR1 reads SGDLS; CDR2 reads YYNGEE. The CDR3 is made up of 15 amino acids. Trimming shortened V by 0 bases and J by 1 base, and 9 bases separated the two germline ends.

The CDR3 reads CASSPNSGGAGANVLTF. In DNA, the CDR3 is TGTGCCAGCTCACCAAATAGCGGGGGGGCTGGGGCCAACGTCCTGACTTTC. The chain has TRBV18 and TRBJ2-6; 11 bases fit TRBD2. V lost 2 bases, J lost 2 bases, and 2 bases stayed unmatched. Germline assignment: CDR1 KGHSH and CDR2 LQKENI. The CDR3 runs 17 residues.

As to this clone: One end of the junction is discordant with germline, which a read error may explain. The gene calls are TRBV6-5 and TRBJ2-5; 8 bases are a match to TRBD1. The length of the CDR3 is 12 residues. Germline V gene lookup returns CDR1 MNHEY and CDR2 SVGAGI. CDR3 nucleotide sequence: TGTGCCAGCAGTTCGAACCTGGACAGGGTCGACTTC. Translating gives CASSSNLDRVDF.

This sequence joins TRBV19 and TRBJ1-1; TRBD1 aligns across 7 bases. Germline V gene data show CDR1 as LNHDA and CDR2 as SQIVND (reference sequence). V lost 5 bases, J lost 3 bases, and 6 bases stayed unmatched. CDR3 size: 14 residues. The CDR3 sequence: CASSPRTGYTEAFF. CDR3 coding DNA: TGTGCCAGTAGTCCGCGGACAGGCTACACTGAAGCTTTCTTT.

The V gene is TRBV19, the J gene TRBJ2-3, with TRBD1 identical over 12 bases. The CDR3 is 16 amino acids. The ends lost 3 bases at V and 4 bases at J; junction bases unmatched: 5. CDR1 LNHDA and CDR2 SQIVND come from the germline V gene (reference sequence). This CDR3 is CASSMLGQGAADTQYF. The CDR3 DNA reads TGTGCCAGTAGTATGTTGGGACAGGGGGCGGCAGATACGCAGTATTTT.

This rearrangement joins TRBV14 to TRBJ2-1, with 10 bases aligning to TRBD2. The germline CDR1 and CDR2 sequences are SGHDN and FVKESK. The J segment lost 5 bases and the V segment lost 2 bases, leaving 6 bases of the junction unmatched. The CDR3 is 16 residues long. CDR3 sequence: CASSQFGLAGDNEQFF. CDR3 bases: TGTGCCAGCAGCCAATTCGGGCTAGCGGGGGACAATGAGCAGTTCTTC.

V and J are TRBV29-1 and TRBJ2-7; 9 nucleotides align to TRBD1. The CDR3 loop spans 14 amino acids. The V segment lost 4 bases and the J segment 7 bases; nucleotides outside the gene matches: 11. Germline V gene lookup returns CDR1 SQVTM and CDR2 ANQGSEA. The CDR3 DNA reads as TGCAGCGTTGGGGACAGGGTAGGTCCTGGGGAGCAGTACTTC. Amino acid sequence: CSVGDRVGPGEQYF.

This clone was seen only a few times. The V call is TRBV2, the J call TRBJ2-5; D is possibly TRBD2 (5 bases). Trimming removed 5 bases from V and 5 bases from J, with 9 bases in between. CDR3 length: 12 amino acids. Germline CDR1 reads SNHLY; CDR2 reads FYNNEI. CDR3 region: CASSFSAETQYF. In DNA, the CDR3 is TGTGCCAGCAGTTTTAGCGCGGAGACCCAGTACTTC.

In nucleotides, the CDR3 is TGTGCCAGCAGTTCGGGGGGCTTTGCTGGAAACACCATATATTTT. Its translation is CASSSGGFAGNTIYF. V is TRBV6-6 and J is TRBJ1-3; D may be TRBD1 (6 bases). V lost 4 bases, J lost 2 bases, and 12 bases lay in between. Germline-derived CDR1 and CDR2 are MNHNY and SVGAGI (reference sequence). The CDR3 sequence is 15 residues long.

In DNA form, the CDR3 reads TGTGCCAGCAGCTCGAGGGCCGGATTAACCGGGGAGCTGTTTTTT. Translation gives CASSSRAGLTGELFF. The chain joins TRBV7-6 to TRBJ2-2; possible D gene TRBD2, 5 bases. The CDR3 is 15 amino acids. Deletions cut 4 bases from V and 5 bases from J, with 14 bases between. From germline, CDR1 is SGHVS and CDR2 FNYEAQ.

The gene calls are TRBV18 and TRBJ1-1; TRBD1 matches 7 bases. The V and J ends lost 4 bases and 4 bases, in that order; junction bases with no gene match: 6. The V gene's germline CDR1 is KGHSH and CDR2 LQKENI. This CDR3 is built from 14 residues. The CDR3 sequence: CASSLQQGSTEAFF. For the CDR3, the DNA is TGTGCCAGCTCACTACAACAGGGGTCCACTGAAGCTTTCTTT.

This sequence joins TRBV6-1 and TRBJ1-3; possible D gene TRBD1, 5 bases. Germline V gene data show CDR1 as MNHNS and CDR2 as SASEGT. The CDR3 totals 15 residues. Trimming took 2 bases from V and 0 from J, leaving 8 bases between them. CDR3 protein: CASSEQGSSGNTIYF. The DNA of the CDR3 is TGTGCCAGCAGTGAACAGGGAAGCTCTGGAAACACCATATATTTT.

In this sample, this clone turned up once. The gene calls are TRBV6-5 and TRBJ1-1; D gene uncertain. The CDR3 is 14 amino acids. Germline CDR1 MNHEY, CDR2 SVGAGI. Between the trimmed V and J ends, which lost 2 bases and 1 base, there was a span of 8 bases. CDR3 protein: CASSYNSRNTEAFF. DNA for the CDR3: TGTGCCAGCAGTTACAACAGTCGGAACACTGAAGCTTTCTTT.

V and J are TRBV7-9 and TRBJ1-2; D is unresolved. The CDR3 spans 14 residues. The V and J ends lost 1 base and 1 base respectively, with 7 bases between them. CDR1 is SEHNR, CDR2 FQNEAQ, per germline (reference sequence). In DNA form, the CDR3 reads TGTGCCAGCAGCTTAGTTAGTAATAACTATGGCTACACCTTC. Protein product: CASSLVSNNYGYTF.

V is TRBV6-5 and J is TRBJ1-3; a weak D match, TRBD1 (6 bases). With 5 bases removed from V and 2 bases from J, the gap between germline ends came to 10 bases. The germline V gene has CDR1 MNHEY and CDR2 SVGAGI. This CDR3 spans 14 amino acids. The CDR3 region is CASSTDRAGNTIYF. The CDR3 DNA sequence: TGTGCCAGCAGTACGGACAGAGCTGGAAACACCATATATTTT.